A single T cell receptor (beta chain) is shown here with its context. Its antigen remains unidentified. The data were obtained in a study of T cells in Graves' hyperthyroidism and ophthalmopathy. Study-wide results and limits: Most clonotypes expanded in thyroid above 0.001 were likewise present in blood.

Under 12 ml fresh peripheral blood yielded the PBMCs. CDR3 length equals 16 residues. Trimming at V came to 3 bases and at J to 2 bases, leaving 9 bases not matched to a gene. The V gene's germline CDR1 is MDHEN and CDR2 SYDVKM. There were TCR beta CDR3 regions amplified from RNA transcripts. The TCR CDR3 was amplified in a first-round RT-PCR using the HTBI primer set. TCRdb used MiXCR to reprocess the multiplex PCR reads, holding one entry per CDR3 protein. The table shows 200,000 to 250,000 distinct CDR3 sequences, with about a sixth occurring only once. The genes are TRBV28 and TRBJ2-7; 8 bases map to TRBD1. Sequenced input: blood. This clonotype was sampled from a woman between 18 and 29 years old with Graves' ophthalmopathy. DNA of the CDR3: TGTGCCAGCAGTTTGATCGCGGGACAGGTCACCTACGAGCAGTACTTC. It encodes CASSLIAGQVTYEQYF.